A selection of T cell receptor beta chains follows, all from one sample in a study of vaccination and CD4 T cells after COVID-19. Antigen specificity for these receptors is unknown. TCRdb passed the PCR reads through MiXCR, listing each CDR3 protein once. In the table there are 7,500 to 9,000 distinct CDR3 sequences, around 20% of which are singletons. Sample: CD4+ T cells from blood, cultured in vitro, taken after SARS-CoV-2 vaccination. These receptors all stem from a human donor who had recovered from COVID-19. Each CDR3 is given with its conserved first and last residue. The D gene is left open where the match is weak. Clone sizes are given selectively: once, few, many, or a class where the clone is expanded.

d_call: TRBD1
v_call: TRBV19
clone_size: -
j_call: TRBJ1-5
cdr3_nt: TGTGCCAGTAGTCACGGGACAGGGGGCAATCAGCCCCAGCATTTT
cdr3_aa: CASSHGTGGNQPQHF

d_call: TRBD1
v_call: TRBV28
clone_size: medium-sized
j_call: TRBJ1-2
cdr3_nt: TGTGCCAGCATTAACAGGGGACTGAACTATGGCTACACCTTC
cdr3_aa: CASINRGLNYGYTF

d_call: -
v_call: TRBV10-1
clone_size: few
j_call: TRBJ2-1
cdr3_nt: TGCGCCAGCAGTGGGTCGACAGCCCGCAATGAGCAGTTCTTC
cdr3_aa: CASSGSTARNEQFF

d_call: -
v_call: TRBV19
clone_size: few
j_call: TRBJ2-7
cdr3_nt: TGTGCCAGTAAGTCGAGCGGCTCCTACGAGCAGTACTTC
cdr3_aa: CASKSSGSYEQYF

d_call: -
v_call: TRBV12-3/TRBV12-4
clone_size: -
j_call: TRBJ1-6
cdr3_nt: TGTGCCAGCAGCCCAGGGGTGAGCAATTCACCCCTCCACTTT
cdr3_aa: CASSPGVSNSPLHF

d_call: -
v_call: TRBV6-5
clone_size: few
j_call: TRBJ1-5
cdr3_nt: TGTGCCAGCAGTTGGACAGCGAATCAGCCCCAGCATTTT
cdr3_aa: CASSWTANQPQHF

d_call: TRBD1
v_call: TRBV7-3
clone_size: -
j_call: TRBJ1-5
cdr3_nt: TGTGCCAGCAGCCCTCTCCCGGGACAGGGTTACCATCAGCCCCAGCATTTT
cdr3_aa: CASSPLPGQGYHQPQHF

d_call: -
v_call: TRBV18
clone_size: few
j_call: TRBJ2-5
cdr3_nt: TGTGCCAGCTCACCGCGGGAAGAGACCCAGTACTTC
cdr3_aa: CASSPREETQYF

d_call: -
v_call: TRBV28
clone_size: few
j_call: TRBJ2-2
cdr3_nt: TGTGCCAGCAGTACTAACACCTGGGGGGTCGCGAACACCGGGGAGCTGTTTTTT
cdr3_aa: CASSTNTWGVANTGELFF

d_call: TRBD1
v_call: TRBV5-4
clone_size: -
j_call: TRBJ1-2
cdr3_nt: TGTGCCAGCAGCTCCGGGACAGAGAGCTATGGCTACACCTTC
cdr3_aa: CASSSGTESYGYTF

d_call: -
v_call: TRBV19
clone_size: few
j_call: TRBJ2-3
cdr3_nt: TGTGCCAGTAGTACTCAGGGAAGTACCACAGATACGCAGTATTTT
cdr3_aa: CASSTQGSTTDTQYF

d_call: -
v_call: TRBV20-1
clone_size: -
j_call: TRBJ2-2
cdr3_nt: TGCAGTGCTCCACGTGGGGCAGACACCGGGGAGCTGTTTTTT
cdr3_aa: CSAPRGADTGELFF

d_call: TRBD1
v_call: TRBV6-2/TRBV6-3
clone_size: few
j_call: TRBJ1-1
cdr3_nt: TGTGCCAGCAGTCATACAGGGGGCACTGAAGCTTTCTTT
cdr3_aa: CASSHTGGTEAFF

d_call: -
v_call: TRBV20-1
clone_size: large
j_call: TRBJ2-5
cdr3_nt: TGCAGTGCTAGACGTCCCGGGACTCTGCTTGAGACCCAGTACTTC
cdr3_aa: CSARRPGTLLETQYF

d_call: TRBD1
v_call: TRBV10-2
clone_size: few
j_call: TRBJ2-7
cdr3_nt: TGCGCCAGCTCAAGAGGACAGGGCGACACCTACGAGCAGTACTTC
cdr3_aa: CASSRGQGDTYEQYF

d_call: TRBD2
v_call: TRBV20-1
clone_size: few
j_call: TRBJ2-1
cdr3_nt: TGCAGTGCTAGTTCTAGCGGGGGCTCCTACAATGAGCAGTTCTTC
cdr3_aa: CSASSSGGSYNEQFF